Sequencing of this T cell receptor beta chain was carried out in a study of cytomegalovirus exposure and HLA in healthy donors. Study-level results: A few CMV-associated chains proved CMV antigen-specific in vitro.

CDR1 is MNHEY, CDR2 SVGAGI, per germline. This CDR3 has 16 residues. Trimming removed 0 bases from V and 6 bases from J, with 12 bases in between. About this clone: Antigen unknown.

PCR used 60 Vbeta primers and 13 Jbeta primers. How the authors handled the data: Approximately 78 million unique TCR beta chains, approximately 11 million of them shared, were counted by a later analysis. The table came from immunoSEQ multiplex PCR; TCRdb's copy has only in-frame clones and leaves some out. From that table come the V and J calls and clone size; the DNA was used to work out D and trimming. This sample yields around 170,000 clones, of which more than 60% are seen a single time; 5.5% to 7.5% belongs to the top ten. The sequenced material came from PBMCs. The gene calls are TRBV6-5 and TRBJ1-6; tentatively, D is TRBD1 (5 bases). The clonotype was recovered from a middle-aged woman in good health and CMV-seropositive. In nucleotides, the CDR3 is TGTGCCAGCAGTTACTCGTCCTCAAGGGGTAATTCACCCCTCCACTTT. Protein product: CASSYSSSRGNSPLHF.